A selection of T cell receptor beta chains follows, all from one sample in a study of somatic mutations in cytotoxic T cells in rheumatoid arthritis. Measured with immunoSEQ multiplex PCR; TCRdb has only the in-frame clones, and not every one. The table records tens of thousands of clones, approximately 80% of them present only once. Sequencing was done on a sample of CD8+ T cells sorted from blood. Receptor source: a man aged 35 to 55 in good health. Both conserved end residues are part of each CDR3. D genes are given only for firm matches. Size is stated for part of the rows, as once, few or many counts, or as a class when the clone is expanded.

abundance,d_gene,v_gene,j_gene,CDR3nt,CDR3aa
.,.,TRBV2,TRBJ2-7,TGTGCCAGCAGTCCAGACAACTACGAGCAGTACTTC,CASSPDNYEQYF
.,TRBD2,TRBV6-4,TRBJ2-5,TGTGCCAGCAGTGAAATTGGACTAGCGGGAGAGACCCAGTACTTC,CASSEIGLAGETQYF
.,TRBD1,TRBV27,TRBJ2-7,TGTGCCAGCAGGGGGACAGCCCTCTACGAGCAGTACTTC,CASRGTALYEQYF
.,.,TRBV6-1,TRBJ2-5,TGTGCCAGCAGTGAGGACACCCAAGAGACCCAGTACTTC,CASSEDTQETQYF
.,TRBD2,TRBV4-3,TRBJ2-5,TGCGCCAGCAGCGCAGGGACTAGCGGCCAAGAGACCCAGTACTTC,CASSAGTSGQETQYF
.,TRBD1,TRBV7-7,TRBJ2-2,TGTGCTAGCAGCGCGTCCGGGACAGGGAACACCGGGGAGCTGTTTTTT,CASSASGTGNTGELFF
.,.,TRBV11-3,TRBJ2-1,TGTGCCAGCAGCCGCGGGACCGCGGGCGAGCAGTTCTTC,CASSRGTAGEQFF
.,TRBD1,TRBV14,TRBJ2-6,TGTGCCAGCAGCCAACCGGGACAGGGAATTTCCGGGGCCAACGTCCTGACTTTC,CASSQPGQGISGANVLTF
once,TRBD2,TRBV27,TRBJ2-1,TGTGCCAGCAGTTTAGCGCCTTGGGCTAGCGGGGACTTTAATGAGCAGTTCTTC,CASSLAPWASGDFNEQFF
.,TRBD2,TRBV4-1,TRBJ2-1,TGCGCCAGCCAGGACAGAGCGGGAGGGCGTGAGCAGTTCTTC,CASQDRAGGREQFF
few,.,TRBV7-9,TRBJ2-3,TGTGCCAGCAGGCGGGGCCCCGAGGATACGCAGTATTTT,CASRRGPEDTQYF
.,.,TRBV6-8,TRBJ1-3,TGTGCCAGCAGTTACGGCGCAGGGGGAAACACCATATATTTT,CASSYGAGGNTIYF